This T cell receptor beta chain appears in the sequencing data of a study of HIV-infected patients and healthy controls. Study-wide points: The diversity differences were not explained by slight age and sex differences between study cohorts. In healthy controls, MAIT alpha CDR3s were common; in HIV+ repertoires, severely depleted.

Whole blood was used without fractionation, so all unsorted peripheral T cells were included. This clonotype was detected a few times. Its target is not known. 500 ng RNA was reverse transcribed with alpha and beta constant-region primers. Each of the alpha and beta chains got its own library through chain-specific third strand synthesis with indices. Second strand synthesis was primed from the SP2 site. MiXCR, run by TCRdb on the 5' RACE reads, gives a single entry per CDR3 protein. This repertoire shows 15,000 to 20,000 distinct CDR3 sequences, around 10% found once; its top ten account for around 3.1%. The TCR comes from an adult in good health. The sequencing input was blood.

For the CDR3, the DNA is TGCGCCAGCAGCTTGGGGGGTCAAGAGACCCAGTACTTC. Encoded protein: CASSLGGQETQYF. The chain carries TRBV5-1 and TRBJ2-5; D gene unclear. Germline V gives CDR1 SGHRS, CDR2 YFSETQ. This CDR3 has 13 amino acids. V was shortened by 0 bases and J by 2 bases, with 5 bases between the two germline ends.